A single sample gave rise to the 15 T cell receptor beta chains below, sequenced in a study of blood T cell repertoires in COVID-19 (dated by TCRdb to 2020 to 2021). Library generation was performed with the immunoSEQ multiplex PCR assay. TCRdb obtained this table from immuneACCESS and retained in-frame rearrangements with V and J assigned. These tables miss some clones; where compared with another copy, unresolved V genes account for less than half of the shortfall, and the remainder is unexplained. Recorded for this sample are 150,000 to 200,000 clones; about four fifths of them occurred a single time. Roughly 5.6% of the sample comes from the top ten. Sequencing was performed on peripheral blood. The receptors come from a woman between 35 and 50 years old with COVID-19, enrolled during active disease.

V usage is TRBV5-6 and J usage is TRBJ1-1; perhaps TRBD1 as D (6 bases). Per the germline V gene, CDR1 is SGHDT and CDR2 is YYEEEE. Trimming pared 4 bases from V and 1 base from J, leaving 11 bases between. The CDR3 runs 14 residues. The CDR3 loop reads CASSATTGNTEAFF. The CDR3 DNA follows: TGTGCCAGCAGCGCAACGACAGGGAACACTGAAGCTTTCTTT.

The chain has TRBV7-8 and TRBJ2-1; 7 bases line up with TRBD2. Germline V gene sequence: CDR1 SGHVS, CDR2 FQNEAQ. The V gene end was trimmed by 11 bases and the J gene end by 3 bases; junction bases not matched to a gene: 10. This CDR3 is built from 14 residues. CDR3 protein: CAPSGARGYNEQFF. Written as DNA, the CDR3 is TGTGCCCCTAGCGGAGCTAGGGGCTACAATGAGCAGTTCTTC.

This chain joins TRBV7-9 and TRBJ2-6, with unresolved D. CDR1 is SEHNR and CDR2 is FQNEAQ in the germline V gene (reference sequence). The CDR3 runs 14 residues. The V gene lost 5 bases and the J gene lost 0 bases, with 5 bases spanning the gap. CDR3: CASSDNSGANVLTF. Here the CDR3 DNA reads TGTGCCAGCAGCGACAACTCTGGGGCCAACGTCCTGACTTTC.

The chain couples TRBV7-6 to TRBJ2-3, with 8 bases fitting TRBD2. The ends lost 5 bases at V and 2 bases at J; junction bases unmatched: 6. CDR3 size: 15 residues. From germline, CDR1 is SGHVS and CDR2 FNYEAQ. This CDR3 reads CASSRTSGATDTQYF. In DNA form, the CDR3 reads TGTGCCAGCAGCCGAACTAGCGGAGCCACAGATACGCAGTATTTT.

About this clone itself: Other DNA sequences from this sample encode an identical CDR3 as well. The J gene is TRBJ1-1, the V gene TRBV19; 10 bases agree with TRBD1. This CDR3 spans 13 amino acids. The J segment lost 3 bases and the V segment lost 9 bases, leaving 4 bases of the junction unmatched. Germline lookup yields CDR1 LNHDA and CDR2 SQIVND (reference sequence). The CDR3, as DNA: TGTGCCAGCACAGGACAGGGGGACACTGAAGCTTTCTTT. It yields the protein CASTGQGDTEAFF. Based on the CDR3 plus reference TRBV19 and TRBJ1-1, the full variable domain is DGGITQSPKYLFRKEGQNVTLSCEQNLNHDAMYWYRQDPGQGLRLIYYSQIVNDFQKGDIAEGYSVSREKKESFPLTVTSAQKNPTAFYLCASTGQGDTEAFFGQGTRLTVV.

The chain employs TRBV11-2 and TRBJ2-1; 9 bases agree with TRBD1. Germline V lookup: CDR1 SGHAT, CDR2 FQNNGV. This CDR3 has 15 amino acids. V trimming: 6 bases; J trimming: 4 bases; junction bases outside the gene matches: 7. CDR3 sequence (DNA): TGTGCCAGCAGTCATTGGGACAGGGATTACAATGAGCAGTTCTTC. This sequence encodes CASSHWDRDYNEQFF. The whole variable domain, filled in from reference TRBV11-2 and TRBJ2-1, reads EAGVAQSPRYKIIEKRQSVAFWCNPISGHATLYWYQQILGQGPKLLIQFQNNGVVDDSQLPKDRFSAERLKGVDSTLKIQPAKLEDSAVYLCASSHWDRDYNEQFFGPGTRLTVL.

The chain has TRBV9 and TRBJ2-2; D may be TRBD2 (6 bases). Trimming removed 3 bases from V and 3 bases from J, with 9 bases in between. There are 14 residues in the CDR3. Germline CDR1 is SGDLS and CDR2 is YYNGEE. CDR3 residues: CASSGGLYTGELFF. CDR3 nucleotide sequence: TGTGCCAGCAGCGGGGGACTTTACACCGGGGAGCTGTTTTTT.

About this clone: Other DNA sequences within the sample encode an identical CDR3. This rearrangement joins TRBV7-3 to TRBJ2-2; D is unclear. In germline, CDR1 is SGHTA, CDR2 FQGTGA. Trimming removed 2 bases from V and 1 base from J, with 5 bases in between. CDR3 length: 14 amino acids. CDR3 DNA sequence: TGTGCCAGCAGCTTAGGCTTGAACACCGGGGAGCTGTTTTTT. Protein: CASSLGLNTGELFF.

The chain combines TRBV3-1 (or the pseudogene TRBV3-2) with TRBJ1-1, with D possibly matching TRBD1 (5 bases). The CDR3 spans 15 residues. V shed 0 bases and J shed 7 bases, with 15 bases lying between them. The germline gives CDR1 LGHDT, CDR2 YNNKEL (reference sequence). The CDR3 here is CASSQDRAGWNEAFF. CDR3 coding DNA: TGTGCCAGCAGCCAAGATAGGGCAGGGTGGAATGAAGCTTTCTTT.

The chain carries TRBV9 and TRBJ2-1; 10 bases map to TRBD2. The V segment lost 3 bases and the J segment 9 bases; nucleotides outside the gene matches: 9. CDR3 length equals 15 residues. Germline V CDR1 and CDR2: SGDLS, YYNGEE. The CDR3 spells CASSAQRGGVGEQFF. The CDR3 nucleotides are TGTGCCAGCAGCGCGCAGCGGGGGGGCGTCGGTGAGCAGTTCTTC.

CDR3 protein: CASSKGASGSSGGVHNEQFF. Written as DNA, the CDR3 is TGTGCCAGCAGCAAAGGGGCTAGCGGGAGTTCTGGCGGGGTTCACAATGAGCAGTTCTTC. The chain joins TRBV21-1 to TRBJ2-1; TRBD2 reflects the table's D call only, with no check against the DNA. TRBV21-1 is a pseudogene locus. This CDR3 is built from 20 residues.

The chain has TRBV10-3 and TRBJ2-1; 7 bases are shared with TRBD2. From germline, CDR1 is ENHRY and CDR2 SYGVKD. CDR3 length: 14 amino acids. The V gene end was trimmed by 0 bases and the J gene end by 11 bases; junction bases not matched to a gene: 7. In DNA, the CDR3 is TGTGCCATCAGTGAGTCGGGCGGGGGTAGAAAGCAGTTCTTC. Translating gives CAISESGGGRKQFF.

This sequence joins TRBV6-5 and TRBJ1-2; a possible D gene is TRBD1 (6 bases). CDR3 length: 15 residues. V was shortened by 7 bases and J by 2 bases, with 17 bases between the two germline ends. Germline values: CDR1 MNHEY, CDR2 SVGAGI. CDR3 bases: TGTGCCAGCACCCAGGACAGCCCGATAAACTATGGCTACACCTTC. Translating it yields CASTQDSPINYGYTF.

This sequence joins TRBV19 and TRBJ1-2, with 7 nucleotides matching TRBD1. CDR3 size: 17 residues. V was pared by 5 bases and J by 0 bases, with 12 bases of the junction left unmatched. The germline V gene has CDR1 LNHDA and CDR2 SQIVND (reference sequence). CDR3 region: CASSFSTGRGPNYGYTF. Here the CDR3 DNA reads TGTGCCAGTAGTTTTTCGACAGGGCGGGGACCTAACTATGGCTACACCTTC.

This clone has a handful of counts. The V call is TRBV15, the J call TRBJ1-2; 9 nucleotides agree with TRBD1. This CDR3 has 14 amino acids. Germline trimming cut 5 bases from V and 2 bases from J; bases unmatched to any gene: 3. Germline V CDR1 and CDR2: LNHNV, YYDKDF (reference sequence). The CDR3 nucleotides read TGTGCCACCAGCGGGGGGACAGGGAACTATGGCTACACCTTC. Its translation is CATSGGTGNYGYTF.